This T cell receptor beta chain came from a study of immune evolution from preneoplasia to lung adenocarcinoma. Study-wide context: HLA loss of heterozygosity: less than 9% AIS, about 15% MIA, around 35% ADC, none AAH. General study points: From normal lung to invasive adenocarcinoma, top clone frequencies appeared to decrease.

This CDR3 is built from 17 residues. Looked up from germline, CDR1 is SGHTA and CDR2 is FQGNSA. With 2 bases clipped from V and 13 bases from J, the junction kept 15 bases outside the gene matches. Each case's diagnosis was confirmed by two pathologists on H&E. The repertoire was sequenced with immunoSEQ multiplex PCR; TCRdb's copy has only in-frame clones and lacks some. This table holds around 2,700 clones, 65% to 90% found once. On this clone itself: The antigen is unknown.

The sequencing sample was made of FFPE atypical adenomatous hyperplasia tissue from the lung. Subset specified: atypical adenomatous hyperplasia (AAH), lung preneoplasia. The receptor was isolated from a person between 65 and 80 years old with lung adenocarcinoma. V usage is TRBV7-2 and J usage is TRBJ2-3, with 13 bases lining up with TRBD2. CDR3 DNA: TGTGCCAGCAGCTTAAAAGCGGTAGGACTAGCGGGAGCCCTAGAGTATTTT. It codes for CASSLKAVGLAGALEYF.